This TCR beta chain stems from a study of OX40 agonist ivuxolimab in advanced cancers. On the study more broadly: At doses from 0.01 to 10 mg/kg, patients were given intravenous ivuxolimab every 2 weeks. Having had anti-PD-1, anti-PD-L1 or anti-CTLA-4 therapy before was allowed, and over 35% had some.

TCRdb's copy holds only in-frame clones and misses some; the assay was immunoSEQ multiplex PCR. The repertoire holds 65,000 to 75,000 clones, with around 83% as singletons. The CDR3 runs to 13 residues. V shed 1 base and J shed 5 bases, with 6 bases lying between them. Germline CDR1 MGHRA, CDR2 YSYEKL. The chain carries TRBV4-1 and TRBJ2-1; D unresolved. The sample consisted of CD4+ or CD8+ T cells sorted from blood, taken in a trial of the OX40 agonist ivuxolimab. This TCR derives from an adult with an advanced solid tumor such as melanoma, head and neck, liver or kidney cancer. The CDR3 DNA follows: TGCGCCAGCAGCCAAGGTGCGAACAATGAGCAGTTCTTC. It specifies CASSQGANNEQFF.